In this sample, the clone carrying this T cell receptor beta chain turned up once. This entry comes from a study of blood T cell repertoires in COVID-19. Study summary: The study drew acute and convalescent COVID-19 samples from the United States, Italy and Spain. T cells, B-cell-depleted T cells, or PBMCs supplied cDNA or gDNA.

This CDR3 is built from 14 residues. V lost 3 bases to trimming and J lost 3 bases, with 12 bases between them. CDR1 is SNHLY, CDR2 FYNNEI, per germline. Per the authors' pipeline: Nucleated cell counts were estimated from reference gene primer amplification. Sequencing used immunoSEQ multiplex PCR; TCRdb keeps in-frame clones, though not all of them. V and J calls and clone size are copied from that table; D and trimming were computed from the DNA. The sample shows approximately 280,000 clones, around 89% of them seen only once. The sequenced sample consisted of peripheral blood. The chain employs TRBV2 and TRBJ2-7, with D maybe TRBD1 (6 bases). The receptor's source is a man between 35 and 55 years old with acute or convalescent COVID-19. CDR3 in amino acids: CASSDRGHDYEQYF. Written as DNA, the CDR3 is TGTGCCAGCAGTGACAGGGGACATGACTACGAGCAGTACTTC. Full variable domain (missing parts from reference TRBV2 and TRBJ2-7): EPEVTQTPSHQVTQMGQEVILRCVPISNHLYFYWYRQILGQKVEFLVSFYNNEISEKSEIFDDQFSVERPDGSNFTLKIRSTKLEDSAMYFCASSDRGHDYEQYFGPGTRLTVT.